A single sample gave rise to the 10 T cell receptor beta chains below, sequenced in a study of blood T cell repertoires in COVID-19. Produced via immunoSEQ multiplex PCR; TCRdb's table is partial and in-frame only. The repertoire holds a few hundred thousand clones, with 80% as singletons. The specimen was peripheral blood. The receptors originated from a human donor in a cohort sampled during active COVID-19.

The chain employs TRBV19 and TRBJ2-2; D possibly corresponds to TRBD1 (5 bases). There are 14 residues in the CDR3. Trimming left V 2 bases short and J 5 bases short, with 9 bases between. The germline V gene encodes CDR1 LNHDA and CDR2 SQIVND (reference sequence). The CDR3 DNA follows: TGTGCCAGTAGTATACAGGGATGGACCGGGGAGCTGTTTTTT. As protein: CASSIQGWTGELFF. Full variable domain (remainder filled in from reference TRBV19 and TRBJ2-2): DGGITQSPKYLFRKEGQNVTLSCEQNLNHDAMYWYRQDPGQGLRLIYYSQIVNDFQKGDIAEGYSVSREKKESFPLTVTSAQKNPTAFYLCASSIQGWTGELFFGEGSRLTVL.

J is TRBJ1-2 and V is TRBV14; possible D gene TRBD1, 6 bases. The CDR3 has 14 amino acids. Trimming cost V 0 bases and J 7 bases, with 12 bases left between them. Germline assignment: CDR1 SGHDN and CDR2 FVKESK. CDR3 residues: CASSQEAGAAGYTF. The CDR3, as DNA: TGTGCCAGCAGCCAAGAGGCGGGGGCAGCTGGCTACACCTTC.

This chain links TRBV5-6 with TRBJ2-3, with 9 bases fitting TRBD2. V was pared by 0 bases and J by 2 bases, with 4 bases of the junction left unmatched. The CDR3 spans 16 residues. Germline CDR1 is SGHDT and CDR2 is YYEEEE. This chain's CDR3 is CASSLDAGGPTDTQYF. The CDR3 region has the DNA TGTGCCAGCAGCTTGGATGCGGGGGGGCCCACAGATACGCAGTATTTT.

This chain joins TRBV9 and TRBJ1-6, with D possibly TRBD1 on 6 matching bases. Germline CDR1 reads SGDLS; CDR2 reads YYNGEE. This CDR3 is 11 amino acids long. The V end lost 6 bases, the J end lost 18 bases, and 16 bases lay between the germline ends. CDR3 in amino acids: CASISLQGPHF. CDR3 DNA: TGTGCCAGCATATCATTACAGGGCCCCCACTTT.

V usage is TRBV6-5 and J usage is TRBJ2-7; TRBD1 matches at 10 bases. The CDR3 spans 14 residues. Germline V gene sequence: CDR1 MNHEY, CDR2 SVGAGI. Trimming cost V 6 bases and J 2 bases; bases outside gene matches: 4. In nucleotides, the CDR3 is TGTGCCAGCAGCTCGACAGGGGGCCCCTACGAGCAGTACTTC. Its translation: CASSSTGGPYEQYF.

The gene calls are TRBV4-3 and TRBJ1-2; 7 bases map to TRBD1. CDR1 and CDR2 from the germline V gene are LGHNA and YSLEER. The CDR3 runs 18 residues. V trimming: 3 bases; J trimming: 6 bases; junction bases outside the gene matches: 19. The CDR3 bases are TGCGCCAGCAGCCAGGACTCTACGACAGGGTGGGGAATGAATGGCTACACCTTC. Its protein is CASSQDSTTGWGMNGYTF.

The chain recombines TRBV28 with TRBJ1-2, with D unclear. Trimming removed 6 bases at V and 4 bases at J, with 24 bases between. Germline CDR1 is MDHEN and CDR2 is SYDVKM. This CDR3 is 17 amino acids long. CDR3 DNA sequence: TGTGCCAGCAGCCCTCATCGCGGGGATCGCCGAGGCTATGGCTACACCTTC. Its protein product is CASSPHRGDRRGYGYTF.

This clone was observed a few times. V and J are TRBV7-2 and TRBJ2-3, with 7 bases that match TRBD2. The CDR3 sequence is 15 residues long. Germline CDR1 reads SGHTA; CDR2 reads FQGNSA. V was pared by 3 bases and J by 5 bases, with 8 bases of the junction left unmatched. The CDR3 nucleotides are TGTGCCAGCAGCTTCTTGGCTAGCGGATTAGATACGCAGTATTTT. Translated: CASSFLASGLDTQYF.

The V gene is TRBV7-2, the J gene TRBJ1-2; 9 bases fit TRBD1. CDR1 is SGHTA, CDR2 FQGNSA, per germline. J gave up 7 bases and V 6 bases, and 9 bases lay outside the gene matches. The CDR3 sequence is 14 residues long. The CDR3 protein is CASRPTGGAAGYTF. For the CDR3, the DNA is TGTGCCAGCAGACCTACAGGGGGCGCGGCTGGCTACACCTTC. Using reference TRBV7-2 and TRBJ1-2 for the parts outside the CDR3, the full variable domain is GAGVSQSPSNKVTEKGKDVELRCDPISGHTALYWYRQSLGQGLEFLIYFQGNSAPDKSGLPSDRFSAERTGGSVSTLTIQRTQQEDSAVYLCASRPTGGAAGYTFGSGTRLTVV.

DNA of the CDR3: TGTGCCAGCAGTTCCCATAGCAATCAGCCCCAGCATTTT. It is translated as CASSSHSNQPQHF. The chain employs TRBV28 and TRBJ1-5; D call uncertain. V was cut by 4 bases and J by 0 bases, with 4 bases left in between. CDR1 MDHEN and CDR2 SYDVKM come from the germline V gene. The CDR3 extends over 13 amino acids.